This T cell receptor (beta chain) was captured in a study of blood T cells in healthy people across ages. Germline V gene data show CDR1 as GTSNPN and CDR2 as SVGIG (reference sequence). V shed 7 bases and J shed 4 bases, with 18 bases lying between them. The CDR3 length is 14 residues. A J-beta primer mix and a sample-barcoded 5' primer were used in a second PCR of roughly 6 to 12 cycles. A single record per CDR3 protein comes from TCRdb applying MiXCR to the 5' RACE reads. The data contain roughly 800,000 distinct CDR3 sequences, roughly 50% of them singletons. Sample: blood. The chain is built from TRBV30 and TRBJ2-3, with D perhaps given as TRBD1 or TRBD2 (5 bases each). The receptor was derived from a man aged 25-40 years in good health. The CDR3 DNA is TGTGCCTCCACGTATTCGGGGCGTTCAGATACGCAGTATTTT. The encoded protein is CASTYSGRSDTQYF.